This T cell receptor beta chain is from a study of T cell repertoires in cytomegalovirus infection. TCRdb redid the calling of the reads with MiXCR, one entry per CDR3 protein. In the table there are 200,000 to 250,000 distinct CDR3 sequences, roughly 12% of which are singletons. The CDR3 is 13 residues long. Germline-derived CDR1 and CDR2 are SGHTA and FQGTGA. Trimming removed 0 bases at V and 7 bases at J, with 7 bases between. The chain has TRBV7-3 and TRBJ2-1; D gene uncertain. The specimen sequenced was PBMCs. This TCR was sampled from a human donor in good health (CMV status not recorded). Some clones in this sample may be carry-over from other donors' samples. CDR3 residues: CASSLTGSNEQFF. The CDR3 DNA sequence: TGTGCCAGCAGCTTAACAGGGTCAAATGAGCAGTTCTTC.